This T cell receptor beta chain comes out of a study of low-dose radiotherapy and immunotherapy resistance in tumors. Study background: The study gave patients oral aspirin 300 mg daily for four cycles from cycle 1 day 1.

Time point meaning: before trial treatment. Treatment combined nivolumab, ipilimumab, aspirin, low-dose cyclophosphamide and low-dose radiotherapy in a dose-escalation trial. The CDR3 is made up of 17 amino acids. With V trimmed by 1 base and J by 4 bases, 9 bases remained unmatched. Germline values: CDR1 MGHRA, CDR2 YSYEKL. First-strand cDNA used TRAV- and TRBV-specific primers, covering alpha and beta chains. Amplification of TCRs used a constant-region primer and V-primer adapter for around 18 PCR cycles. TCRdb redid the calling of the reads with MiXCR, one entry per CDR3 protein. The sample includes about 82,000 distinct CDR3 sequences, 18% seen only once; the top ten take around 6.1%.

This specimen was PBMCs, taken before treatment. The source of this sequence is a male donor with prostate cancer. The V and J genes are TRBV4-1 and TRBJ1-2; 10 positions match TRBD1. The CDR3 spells CASSQVPTGGNSYGYTF. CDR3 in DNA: TGCGCCAGCAGCCAAGTGCCGACAGGGGGCAACTCCTATGGCTACACCTTC.